The 25 T cell receptor beta chains below come from one sample, sequenced in a study of blood T cells in healthy people across ages. Primers used in a second PCR of about 7 to 12 cycles were a sample-barcoded 5' primer and a J-beta primer mix. TCRdb processed the 5' RACE reads anew with MiXCR; each CDR3 protein has one entry. Of about 1.6 million distinct CDR3 sequences listed, around 35% are singletons. Sample: blood. These receptors came from a woman in her twenties or thirties in good health.

This clonotype was picked up one time. The chain carries TRBV6-6 and TRBJ1-4; 8 bases agree with TRBD1. The CDR3 has 15 amino acids. V dropped 5 bases and J dropped 5; count of bases not matched to a gene: 7. Germline values: CDR1 MNHNY, CDR2 SVGAGI (reference sequence). The CDR3 is CASSKPGGGNEKLFF. The CDR3 DNA sequence: TGTGCCAGCAGTAAACCAGGGGGCGGAAATGAAAAACTGTTTTTT.

This clonotype was counted between two and nine times. The CDR3 coding sequence is TGTGCCAGCAGTGAAGGACAGCTGAGCACAGATACGCAGTATTTT. It encodes CASSEGQLSTDTQYF. The chain recombines TRBV6-1 with TRBJ2-3, with D perhaps TRBD1 (5 bases). The CDR3 is 15 amino acids. V shed 1 base and J shed 0 bases, with 8 bases lying between them. Germline CDR1 and CDR2: MNHNS and SASEGT.

This clonotype was found a few times. The rearrangement uses TRBV4-1 and TRBJ1-6; weak D call: TRBD1 (5 bases). V was trimmed by 2 bases and J by 6 bases, leaving 14 bases between them. This CDR3 is built from 16 residues. The germline gives CDR1 MGHRA, CDR2 YSYEKL. CDR3 DNA: TGCGCCAGCAGCCAACAAACGGGGGTCGGTAATTCACCCCTCCACTTT. Translation gives CASSQQTGVGNSPLHF.

The V call is TRBV9, the J call TRBJ2-5; TRBD1 matches 8 bases. With V trimmed by 3 bases and J by 6 bases, 4 bases remained unmatched. Germline assignment: CDR1 SGDLS and CDR2 YYNGEE. The CDR3 sequence is 13 residues long. CDR3 residues: CASSAGQGQTQYF. The DNA for the CDR3 is TGTGCCAGCAGCGCCGGACAGGGCCAGACCCAGTACTTC. The entire variable domain, with the rest obtained from reference TRBV9 and TRBJ2-5, is as follows: DSGVTQTPKHLITATGQRVTLRCSPRSGDLSVYWYQQSLDQGLQFLIQYYNGEERAKGNILERFSAQQFPDLHSELNLSSLELGDSALYFCASSAGQGQTQYFGPGTRLLVL.

As concerns this clonotype: A much larger clone differs by one base, so this may be a read error. The chain recombines TRBV12-3 or TRBV12-4 with TRBJ2-5; 8 nucleotides align to TRBD1. The end of the DNA is better explained by TRBJ2-7, so the J call may be wrong. The CDR3 covers 15 residues. CDR3 residues: CASSLEAGGCNEQYF. CDR3 in DNA: TGTGCCAGCAGTTTAGAAGCAGGGGGCTGCAACGAGCAGTACTTC.

As for this clonotype: A much larger clone differs by one base, so this may be a read error. Since the CDR3 does not end with the conserved phenylalanine or tryptophan, this likely comes from a read error. The CDR3 loop reads CSVEDSQDYEQYS. CDR3 nucleotides: TGCAGCGTTGAAGATAGTCAGGACTACGAGCAGTACTCC. The gene calls are TRBV29-1 and TRBJ2-7, with unresolved D. Germline lookup yields CDR1 SQVTM and CDR2 ANQGSEA. CDR3 size: 13 residues. The ends were cut back, 0 bases at V and 3 bases at J, with 9 bases in the middle.

Here the CDR3 DNA reads TGTGCCAGCAGCCCCAGAAGACTAGCGGGCGAGACCCAGTACTTC. Translating gives CASSPRRLAGETQYF. The rearrangement uses TRBV9 and TRBJ2-7, with TRBD2 matching over 10 bases. The assigned J gene may be wrong: the sequence end matches TRBJ2-5 better. The CDR3 has 15 amino acids. CDR1 is SGDLS and CDR2 is YYNGEE in the germline V gene.

This clonotype was seen a handful of times. V is TRBV7-2 and J is TRBJ2-7; 12 bases map to TRBD2. CDR3 length: 17 residues. V dropped 5 bases and J dropped 0; count of bases not matched to a gene: 8. The germline V gene encodes CDR1 SGHTA and CDR2 FQGNSA. In nucleotides, the CDR3 is TGTGCCAGCAGCACCAGACTAGCGGGAGAAGACTCCTACGAGCAGTACTTC. This sequence encodes CASSTRLAGEDSYEQYF.

The rearrangement joins TRBV12-3 or TRBV12-4 to TRBJ2-1, with 7 bases lining up with TRBD2. The DNA end is more similar to TRBJ2-7, so the J call may be wrong. The CDR3 consists of 17 residues. CDR3 residues: CASSPLRSGTSYNEQYF. The DNA of the CDR3 is TGTGCCAGCAGTCCTTTGAGGAGCGGGACCTCCTACAATGAGCAGTACTTC.

This chain uses TRBV7-9 with TRBJ2-1, with 10 bases identical to TRBD2. With V trimmed by 1 base and J by 8 bases, 8 bases remained unmatched. CDR1 is SEHNR, CDR2 FQNEAQ, per germline (reference sequence). The CDR3 has 16 residues. DNA for the CDR3: TGTGCCAGCAGCTTAGAGTCTAGCGGGAGAGGTCATGAGCAGTTCTTC. Translation gives CASSLESSGRGHEQFF.

This clonotype was recorded a few times. The V gene is TRBV5-1, the J gene TRBJ2-1, with 7 bases lining up with TRBD2. Germline CDR1 SGHRS, CDR2 YFSETQ. The CDR3 is 15 amino acids. The ends lost 5 bases at V and 2 bases at J; junction bases unmatched: 7. The CDR3 is CASRQNLAAYNEQFF. The CDR3 nucleotides read TGCGCCAGCAGGCAGAACCTAGCGGCCTACAATGAGCAGTTCTTC.

The chain employs TRBV20-1 and TRBJ2-1; 8 nucleotides agree with TRBD2. This CDR3 region has 16 residues. Germline-derived CDR1 and CDR2 are DFQATT and SNEGSKA (reference sequence). V was clipped by 3 bases and J by 7 bases; unmatched bases: 14. The CDR3 loop is CSASSSGGRPLNEQFF. The CDR3, as DNA: TGCAGTGCTAGTTCCTCAGGCGGGAGGCCCCTAAATGAGCAGTTCTTC.

The chain couples TRBV9 to TRBJ1-2; TRBD1 matches at 10 bases. With V trimmed by 4 bases and J by 7 bases, 4 bases remained unmatched. CDR1 SGDLS and CDR2 YYNGEE come from the germline V gene. The CDR3 sequence is 13 residues long. CDR3 sequence (DNA): TGTGCCAGCAGCCGACAGGGGGCCGGTGGCTACACCTTC. Protein sequence: CASSRQGAGGYTF.

The table lists this clonotype with a count of one. This chain uses TRBV7-3 with TRBJ1-1, with D possibly being TRBD1 (6 bases). In germline, CDR1 is SGHTA, CDR2 FQGTGA. Trimming left V 0 bases short and J 7 bases short, with 12 bases between. The CDR3 is 14 residues long. CDR3 residues: CASSLTSGADEAFF. CDR3 DNA: TGTGCCAGCAGCTTAACGTCGGGGGCCGATGAAGCTTTCTTT.

As DNA, the CDR3 is TGTGCCAGCAGTTACTCGAGAGAGACCACAGATACGCAGTATTTT. It yields the protein CASSYSRETTDTQYF. This sequence joins TRBV6-5 and TRBJ2-3; no clear D gene. Trimming cost V 0 bases and J 2 bases, with 9 bases left between them. The CDR3 extends over 15 amino acids. CDR1 is MNHEY, CDR2 SVGAGI, per germline.

This clonotype appeared a few times. This sequence joins TRBV2 and TRBJ2-7; no clear D gene. The CDR3 is 14 amino acids. The V gene's germline CDR1 is SNHLY and CDR2 FYNNEI. V lost 6 bases, J lost 1 base, and 13 bases lay in between. The CDR3 is CASSQGWQSYEQYF. Here the CDR3 DNA reads TGTGCCAGCAGCCAAGGTTGGCAGTCCTACGAGCAGTACTTC.

This clonotype was found a few times. A read error may account for a junction end that differs from germline. The chain joins TRBV28 to TRBJ2-6; TRBD1 might be the D (5 bases). The CDR3 contains 15 residues. In germline, CDR1 is MDHEN, CDR2 SYDVKM. Here the CDR3 reads CASRVESSGANVLTF. Written as DNA, the CDR3 is TGTGCCAGCAGGGTAGAGAGTTCTGGGGCCAATGTCCTGACTTTC. The full variable domain, in which reference TRBV28 and TRBJ2-6 provide the parts outside the CDR3, is DVKVTQSSRYLVKRTGEKVFLECVQDMDHENMFWYRQDPGLGLRLIYFSYDVKMKEKGDIPEGYSVSREKKERFSLILESASTNQTSMYLCASRVESSGANVLTFGAGSRLTVL.

The rearrangement joins TRBV25-1 to TRBJ1-1; D call uncertain. Germline V gene lookup returns CDR1 MGHDK and CDR2 SYGVNS. V shed 3 bases and J shed 2 bases, with 13 bases lying between them. This CDR3 contains 15 residues. The CDR3 DNA is TGTGCCAGCAGTGACACTCAGAGTACAAACACTGAAGCTTTCTTT. This gives the protein CASSDTQSTNTEAFF.

Remarks on this clonotype: A junction boundary mismatches the germline segment, possibly from a read error. This CDR3 is CTSSQAGGVGTYEQYF. The CDR3 region has the DNA TGTACCAGCAGCCAGGCAGGGGGAGTGGGAACCTACGAGCAGTACTTC. The rearrangement uses TRBV4-2 and TRBJ2-7, with 7 positions matching TRBD1. The germline V gene encodes CDR1 LGHNA and CDR2 YNFKEQ. CDR3 length: 16 amino acids.

This clonotype occurred a few times. The CDR3: CASSQMLAGGLGLDTQYF. The CDR3 nucleotides read TGTGCCAGCAGCCAGATGTTAGCGGGGGGGCTTGGTTTAGATACGCAGTATTTT. The rearrangement links TRBV4-2 to TRBJ2-3; TRBD2 matches 11 bases. The V gene's germline CDR1 is LGHNA and CDR2 YNFKEQ. The CDR3 has 18 amino acids. Trimming removed 3 bases from V and 5 bases from J; junction bases left unmatched: 13.

V gene TRBV7-7 combines with J gene TRBJ2-7, with D perhaps TRBD1 or TRBD2 (5 bases each). The V gene's germline CDR1 is SSHAT and CDR2 FNYEAQ (reference sequence). Trimming took off 5 bases at V and 2 bases at J, with 16 bases between the two ends. The CDR3 has 15 residues. The CDR3 sequence: CASSPTIRGPYEQYF. The CDR3 DNA reads TGTGCCAGCAGCCCAACAATCCGGGGACCCTACGAGCAGTACTTC.

The chain links TRBV4-2 to TRBJ2-2; D possibly corresponds to TRBD1 (5 bases). The CDR3 has 18 residues. V dropped 4 bases and J dropped 1 base, with 19 bases sitting between them. In germline, CDR1 is LGHNA, CDR2 YNFKEQ. CDR3 nucleotides: TGTGCCAGCAGCCCACGCTCAGGGCCCCTTGTGAACACCGGGGAGCTGTTTTTT. Its translation is CASSPRSGPLVNTGELFF.

The chain couples TRBV18 to TRBJ2-6; D is possibly TRBD2 (6 bases). The CDR3 sequence is 18 residues long. Trimming removed 1 base at V and 0 bases at J, with 13 bases between. Looked up from germline, CDR1 is KGHSH and CDR2 is LQKENI. The CDR3 spells CASSPRGEKLSGANVLTF. In DNA, the CDR3 is TGTGCCAGCTCACCACGGGGGGAGAAACTCTCTGGGGCCAACGTCCTGACTTTC.

This clonotype has just a few counts. J is TRBJ2-2 and V is TRBV20-1; 7 bases align to TRBD2. V gave up 0 bases and J gave up 0 bases; unmatched junction bases: 1. Per germline, CDR1 DFQATT and CDR2 SNEGSKA (reference sequence). This CDR3 contains 15 residues. CDR3 bases: TGCAGTGCTAGAGAAAGCGGGACGAACACCGGGGAGCTGTTTTTT. As protein: CSARESGTNTGELFF.

This clonotype has a handful of counts. One end of the junction fails to match germline, which may point to a read error. The J gene is TRBJ2-1, the V gene TRBV11-2, with D perhaps TRBD1 (6 bases). CDR3 length: 14 amino acids. The V gene's germline CDR1 is SGHAT and CDR2 FQNNGV. As DNA, the CDR3 is TGTGCCAGCAGCTTATCGGGGACACACAATGGGCAGTTCTTC. Its translation is CASSLSGTHNGQFF.